The 27 T cell receptor beta chains in this list originate from one sample, sequenced in a study of identical twins. TCRdb fed the 5' RACE reads into MiXCR, producing one record per CDR3 protein. The sample includes 200,000 to 250,000 distinct CDR3 sequences, approximately 8% of them seen just once. The same data also went into a second study, on yellow fever vaccine responses in identical twins.

The specimen sequenced was CD8+ T cells sorted from blood. These receptors were collected from a woman aged 18-35 years in good health.

This clonotype was seen at least ten times. The rearrangement joins TRBV20-1 to TRBJ2-3; 7 nucleotides line up with TRBD2. This CDR3 is 16 amino acids long. The ends lost 0 bases at V and 4 bases at J; junction bases unmatched: 10. CDR1 DFQATT and CDR2 SNEGSKA come from the germline V gene (reference sequence). This chain's CDR3 is CSARDWAGATADTQYF. In DNA form, the CDR3 reads TGCAGTGCTAGAGATTGGGCGGGAGCGACCGCAGATACGCAGTATTTT.

This clonotype was found a few times. The DNA for the CDR3 is TGTGCCAGCAGCACCAGGAGGGACAGGGGATACACCGGGGAGCTGTTTTTT. This encodes CASSTRRDRGYTGELFF. V usage is TRBV9 and J usage is TRBJ2-2, with TRBD1 matching over 10 bases. The germline V gene encodes CDR1 SGDLS and CDR2 YYNGEE. Germline trimming cut 4 bases from V and 3 bases from J; bases unmatched to any gene: 9. The CDR3 contains 17 residues.

This chain links TRBV9 with TRBJ2-1, with a weak D call TRBD2 (6 bases). This CDR3 contains 15 residues. Trimming shortened V by 4 bases and J by 5 bases, and 16 bases separated the two germline ends. Germline V CDR1 and CDR2: SGDLS, YYNGEE. CDR3 loop: CASSPSGLPDNEQFF. Written as DNA, the CDR3 is TGTGCCAGCAGCCCATCGGGACTCCCGGACAATGAGCAGTTCTTC.

In its sample, this clonotype was seen many times. Written as DNA, the CDR3 is TGTGCCAGCAGCCGACAAGGATTCCCGAACACCGGGGAGCTGTTTTTT. It specifies CASSRQGFPNTGELFF. The J gene is TRBJ2-2, the V gene TRBV7-8; D uncertain. CDR1 SGHVS and CDR2 FQNEAQ come from the germline V gene. The ends were cut back, 5 bases at V and 0 bases at J, with 13 bases in the middle. The CDR3 sequence is 16 residues long.

This clonotype occurred a few times. This chain links TRBV3-1 with TRBJ1-5; no clear D gene. Trimming pared 1 base from V and 7 bases from J, leaving 14 bases between. The CDR3 runs to 15 residues. Germline V CDR1 and CDR2: LGHDT, YNNKEL (reference sequence). Here the CDR3 reads CASSQGAGPQQPQHF. The DNA of the CDR3 is TGTGCCAGCAGCCAAGGGGCAGGCCCGCAGCAGCCCCAGCATTTT.

In its sample, this clonotype was seen many times. V usage is TRBV20-1 and J usage is TRBJ1-6, with D unclear. V lost 3 bases to trimming and J lost 8 bases, with 20 bases between them. Germline V gene lookup returns CDR1 DFQATT and CDR2 SNEGSKA (reference sequence). The CDR3 loop spans 16 amino acids. The CDR3 DNA follows: TGCAGTGCTAGTTTGGTCAGGACTTCGGTGGATTCACCCCTCCACTTT. This encodes CSASLVRTSVDSPLHF.

This clonotype was picked up a small number of times. V is TRBV2 and J is TRBJ1-3, with 7 bases lining up with TRBD1. The length of the CDR3 is 19 residues. Looked up from germline, CDR1 is SNHLY and CDR2 is FYNNEI. Trimming removed 6 bases from V and 3 bases from J; junction bases left unmatched: 20. CDR3 residues: CASSALGRGEEVNGNTIYF. The CDR3 region has the DNA TGTGCCAGCAGCGCCTTGGGCAGGGGGGAAGAGGTGAATGGAAACACCATATATTTT.

V usage is TRBV12-3 or TRBV12-4 and J usage is TRBJ2-3; 8 bases agree with TRBD1. CDR3 size: 15 residues. Unmatched junction bases numbered 8, after V lost 5 bases and J lost 4 bases. The CDR3 reads CASSSRTGQSDTQYF. The CDR3 nucleotides read TGTGCCAGCAGTAGCCGGACAGGGCAATCAGATACGCAGTATTTT.

The table lists this clonotype with a few counts. The J gene is TRBJ1-5, the V gene TRBV12-3 or TRBV12-4, with 9 bases lining up with TRBD1. The CDR3 is 15 residues long. V was pared by 5 bases and J by 5 bases, with 7 bases of the junction left unmatched. The CDR3 DNA sequence: TGTGCCAGCAGTCCTGGACAGGGGTACGATCAGCCCCAGCATTTT. Protein product: CASSPGQGYDQPQHF.

This clonotype occurred many times. The gene calls are TRBV20-1 and TRBJ2-1; 11 nucleotides agree with TRBD2. The trim removed 3 bases at V and 7 bases at J, leaving 5 bases unmatched. This CDR3 is built from 14 residues. Per germline, CDR1 DFQATT and CDR2 SNEGSKA (reference sequence). CDR3 nucleotide sequence: TGCAGTGCTAGCGCTAGCGGGGGGAGGAATGAGCAGTTCTTC. It encodes CSASASGGRNEQFF.

This clonotype occurred many times. The CDR3 reads CATSRGRGIYNEQFF. The CDR3 DNA is TGTGCCACCAGCAGAGGTAGGGGGATCTACAATGAGCAGTTCTTC. The chain couples TRBV15 to TRBJ2-1; tentatively, D is TRBD1 (6 bases). V was trimmed by 1 base and J by 3 bases, leaving 10 bases between them. The CDR3 totals 15 residues. Germline values: CDR1 LNHNV, CDR2 YYDKDF (reference sequence).

V gene TRBV6-2 or TRBV6-3 combines with J gene TRBJ2-3; D unclear. The germline gives CDR1 MNHEY, CDR2 SVGEGT. Trimming pared 1 base from V and 2 bases from J, leaving 13 bases between. This CDR3 contains 16 residues. The CDR3 sequence is CASSYFLDSLTDTQYF. CDR3 in DNA: TGTGCCAGCAGTTACTTCCTAGACTCCCTCACAGATACGCAGTATTTT.

This clonotype was seen once. The CDR3 sequence is CASTAGQGLETQYF. CDR3 bases: TGTGCCAGCACTGCGGGACAGGGACTAGAGACCCAGTACTTC. This chain links TRBV2 with TRBJ2-5; 9 bases agree with TRBD1. The V segment lost 7 bases and the J segment 4 bases; nucleotides outside the gene matches: 7. CDR3 length: 14 residues. Germline CDR1 and CDR2: SNHLY and FYNNEI.

This clonotype occurred many times. V usage is TRBV6-2 or TRBV6-3 and J usage is TRBJ2-1; perhaps TRBD2 as D (5 bases). Trimming left V 8 bases short and J 3 bases short, with 11 bases between. The CDR3 totals 13 residues. The germline CDR1 and CDR2 sequences are MNHEY and SVGEGT. The CDR3 sequence is CASLGLYYNEQFF. The CDR3, as DNA: TGTGCCAGCCTCGGACTCTACTACAATGAGCAGTTCTTC.

This rearrangement joins TRBV5-5 to TRBJ1-4; TRBD1 might be the D (6 bases). This CDR3 region has 15 residues. The V end was cut by 0 bases, the J end by 10 bases, with 16 bases between. Per germline, CDR1 SGHKS and CDR2 YYEKEE (reference sequence). CDR3 region: CASSLEWGRGGKLFF. CDR3 in DNA: TGTGCCAGCAGCTTGGAATGGGGCAGGGGAGGAAAACTGTTTTTT. Full variable domain (missing parts from reference TRBV5-5 and TRBJ1-4): DAGVTQSPTHLIKTRGQQVTLRCSPISGHKSVSWYQQVLGQGPQFIFQYYEKEERGRGNFPDRFSARQFPNYSSELNVNALLLGDSALYLCASSLEWGRGGKLFFGSGTQLSVL.

This clonotype was detected a few times. This chain joins TRBV12-3 or TRBV12-4 and TRBJ1-5; tentative D call: TRBD1 (5 bases). Deletions cut 3 bases from V and 12 bases from J, with 18 bases between. This CDR3 has 14 amino acids. CDR3 bases: TGTGCCAGCAGTTTTCAGGGATTGGGCATTGACCAGCATTTT. Encoded protein: CASSFQGLGIDQHF.

This clonotype was seen a handful of times. The V gene is TRBV10-1, the J gene TRBJ2-3, with TRBD2 matching over 13 bases. With 4 bases clipped from V and 2 bases from J, the junction kept 9 bases outside the gene matches. The CDR3 loop spans 18 amino acids. Germline assignment: CDR1 WNHNN and CDR2 SYGVQD (reference sequence). CDR3 DNA sequence: TGCGCCAGCAGTGGGTTTGGGACTAGCGGGGCTGTCACAGATACGCAGTATTTT. Its translation: CASSGFGTSGAVTDTQYF.

The gene calls are TRBV11-1 and TRBJ2-3; maybe TRBD2 (6 bases). CDR1 is SGHAT, CDR2 FQDESV, per germline (reference sequence). V lost 4 bases and J 2 bases, leaving 13 bases between the germline ends. The CDR3 covers 15 residues. CDR3: CASSSAGLTTDTQYF. DNA of the CDR3: TGTGCCAGCAGCTCCGCGGGACTCACCACAGATACGCAGTATTTT.

V gene TRBV2 combines with J gene TRBJ2-3, with 11 bases lining up with TRBD2. CDR1 and CDR2 (germline): SNHLY, FYNNEI. The CDR3 is 16 residues long. V lost 1 base to trimming and J lost 1 base; unmatched junction nucleotides: 1. CDR3 nucleotide sequence: TGTGCCAGCAGTGAAGTGACTAGCGGGGGCACAGATACGCAGTATTTT. This encodes CASSEVTSGGTDTQYF.

This clonotype was detected a few times. A read error is possible here, since a much larger clone lies one base away. V is TRBV4-1 and J is TRBJ2-3, with TRBD2 matching 8 bases. CDR3 size: 16 residues. The germline gives CDR1 MGHRA, CDR2 YSYEKL. V lost 4 bases and J lost 4; bases outside the gene matches: 10. The CDR3 spells CASSPTHLAGSDTQYF. CDR3 sequence (DNA): TGCGCCAGCAGCCCAACACATCTAGCGGGTTCAGATACGCAGTATTTT.

V and J are TRBV28 and TRBJ2-7; 7 bases match TRBD1. With V trimmed by 2 bases and J by 4 bases, 2 bases remained unmatched. The CDR3 totals 13 residues. Looked up from germline, CDR1 is MDHEN and CDR2 is SYDVKM. The chain's CDR3 is CASSLRQGYEQYV. The CDR3 DNA follows: TGTGCCAGCAGTTTAAGACAGGGTTACGAGCAGTACGTC.

This clonotype was seen more than once but under ten times. V usage is TRBV15 and J usage is TRBJ2-3, with D hard to call. Germline CDR1 and CDR2: LNHNV and YYDKDF (reference sequence). V shed 5 bases and J shed 3 bases, with 3 bases lying between them. The CDR3 runs to 11 residues. DNA of the CDR3: TGTGCCACCAGCGGAACAGATACGCAGTATTTT. Amino acids: CATSGTDTQYF.

This clonotype has ten or more counts. This rearrangement joins TRBV25-1 to TRBJ1-1, with 7 bases matching TRBD1. The germline V gene has CDR1 MGHDK and CDR2 SYGVNS. Germline trimming cut 0 bases from V and 4 bases from J; bases unmatched to any gene: 2. CDR3 size: 14 residues. The CDR3 reads CASSEYAGGTEAFF. The CDR3 DNA sequence: TGTGCCAGCAGTGAATACGCAGGGGGCACTGAAGCTTTCTTT.

V and J are TRBV4-2 and TRBJ2-1, with TRBD1 as a possible D gene (6 bases). Germline V gives CDR1 LGHNA, CDR2 YNFKEQ. The CDR3 is 14 residues long. Trimming took off 5 bases at V and 2 bases at J, with 10 bases between the two ends. The CDR3 loop is CASSTRDTYNEQFF. Here the CDR3 DNA reads TGTGCCAGCAGCACCCGGGACACCTACAATGAGCAGTTCTTC.

This clonotype was seen at least ten times. The chain combines TRBV12-3 or TRBV12-4 with TRBJ2-2; possibly TRBD2 for D (5 bases). The CDR3 spans 15 residues. Trimming took 4 bases from V and 6 from J, leaving 15 bases between them. The CDR3 nucleotides are TGTGCCAGCAGTTCTCCAGAGGGTGTTCCCGGGGAGCTGTTTTTT. Protein sequence: CASSSPEGVPGELFF.

This clonotype was recorded at least ten times. The chain couples TRBV29-1 to TRBJ2-1; D possibly matches TRBD1 or TRBD2 (6 bases each). Per germline, CDR1 SQVTM and CDR2 ANQGSEA. The CDR3 spans 15 residues. CDR3 sequence (DNA): TGCACGGTCGACGAGAGGGGGGAGTGGAGGAATGAGCAGTTCTTC. Translation: CTVDERGEWRNEQFF.

This clonotype was seen only a few times. The gene calls are TRBV14 and TRBJ2-7; D is unclear. The CDR3 sequence is 18 residues long. Germline lookup yields CDR1 SGHDN and CDR2 FVKESK. Trimming stripped 3 bases from V and 2 bases from J, with 23 bases between. The CDR3 nucleotides read TGTGCCAGCAGCCATCTTCCGGGTCAAGGGTTGGCCCCCTACGAGCAGTACTTC. Amino acids: CASSHLPGQGLAPYEQYF.